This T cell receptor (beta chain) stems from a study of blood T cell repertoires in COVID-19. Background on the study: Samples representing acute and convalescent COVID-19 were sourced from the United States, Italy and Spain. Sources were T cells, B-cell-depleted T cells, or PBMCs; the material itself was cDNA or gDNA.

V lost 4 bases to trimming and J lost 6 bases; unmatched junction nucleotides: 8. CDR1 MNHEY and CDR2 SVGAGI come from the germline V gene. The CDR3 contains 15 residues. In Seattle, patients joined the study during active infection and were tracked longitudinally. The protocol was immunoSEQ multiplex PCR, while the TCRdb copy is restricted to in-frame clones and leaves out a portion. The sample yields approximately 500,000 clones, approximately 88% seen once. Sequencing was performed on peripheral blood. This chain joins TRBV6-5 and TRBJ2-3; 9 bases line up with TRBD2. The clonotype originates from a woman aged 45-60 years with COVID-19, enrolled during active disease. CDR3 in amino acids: CASSSRGGPDDTQYF. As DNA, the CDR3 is TGTGCCAGCAGTTCGCGGGGGGGGCCTGATGATACGCAGTATTTT.